This T cell receptor beta chain was profiled in a study of OX40 agonist ivuxolimab in advanced cancers. The table came from immunoSEQ multiplex PCR; TCRdb's copy has only in-frame clones and leaves some out. The table records roughly 58,000 clones, around 90% of them present only once. V lost 5 bases to trimming and J lost 0 bases; unmatched junction nucleotides: 7. Per germline, CDR1 LGHNA and CDR2 YNFKEQ. The CDR3 loop spans 16 amino acids. The specimen comprised CD4+ or CD8+ T cells sorted from blood, sampled in a trial of the OX40 agonist ivuxolimab. The rearrangement uses TRBV4-2 and TRBJ2-1; 7 bases map to TRBD1. The sequence derives from an adult with an advanced solid tumor such as melanoma, head and neck, liver or kidney cancer. DNA of the CDR3: TGTGCCAGCAGCAAACGGACAGGCGGCTCCTACAATGAGCAGTTCTTC. The encoded protein is CASSKRTGGSYNEQFF.